This paragraph reports one T cell receptor (beta chain). This sample is drawn from a study of blood T cell repertoires in COVID-19. The overall study: Acute and convalescent COVID-19 specimens originated in the United States, Italy and Spain. T cells, B-cell-depleted T cells, or PBMCs supplied cDNA or gDNA.

In the original processing: How many nucleated cells were present was estimated from reference gene primer amplification. Libraries were prepared by immunoSEQ multiplex PCR; TCRdb keeps only in-frame clonotypes and omits some of them. V, J and clone size derive from that table, while D and trimming were established from the DNA sequence. The repertoire holds over 200,000 clones, with around 89% as singletons. The sequencing input was peripheral blood. This TCR came from a man aged 55 to 70 who had recovered from COVID-19.

The DNA for the CDR3 is TGTGCCAGCAGCTCAATTGGGGGGTCATGGGGCTACACCTTC. This translates into CASSSIGGSWGYTF. V and J are TRBV9 and TRBJ1-2; TRBD1 is a possible D gene (5 bases). Per germline, CDR1 SGDLS and CDR2 YYNGEE. The CDR3 consists of 14 residues. V was shortened by 4 bases and J by 8 bases, with 18 bases between the two germline ends.